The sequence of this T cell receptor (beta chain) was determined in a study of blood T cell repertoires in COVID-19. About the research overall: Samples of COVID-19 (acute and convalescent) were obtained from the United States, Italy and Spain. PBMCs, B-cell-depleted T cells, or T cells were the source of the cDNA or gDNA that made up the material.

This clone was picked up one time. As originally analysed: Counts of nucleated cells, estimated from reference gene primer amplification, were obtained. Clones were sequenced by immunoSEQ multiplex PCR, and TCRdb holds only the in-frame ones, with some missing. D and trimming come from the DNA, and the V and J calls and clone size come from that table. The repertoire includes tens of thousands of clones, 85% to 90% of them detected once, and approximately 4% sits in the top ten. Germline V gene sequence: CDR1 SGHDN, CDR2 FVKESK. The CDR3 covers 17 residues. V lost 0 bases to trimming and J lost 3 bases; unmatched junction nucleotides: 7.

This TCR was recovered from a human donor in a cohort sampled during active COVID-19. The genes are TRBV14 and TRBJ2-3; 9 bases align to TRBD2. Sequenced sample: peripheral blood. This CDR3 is CASSQEPLAGTTDTQYF. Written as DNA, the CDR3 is TGTGCCAGCAGCCAAGAGCCGCTAGCGGGAACTACAGATACGCAGTATTTT.